The source of this T cell receptor (beta chain) is a study of somatic mutations in cytotoxic T cells in rheumatoid arthritis. Study-level points and caveats: Age-dependent increases in CD8+ clonality occurred in rheumatoid arthritis patients but not in healthy controls.

Per the original data handling: There were rare matches between patient CD8+ clones larger than 1% and published virus-specific TCRB sequences. The assay was immunoSEQ multiplex PCR, and TCRdb's table has in-frame clones only and misses some. From that table come the V and J calls and clone size; the DNA was used to work out D and trimming. The data hold 15,000 to 20,000 clones, with more than 70% observed a single time. Concerning this clone itself: The target antigen is unknown.

Trimming took 6 bases from V and 7 from J, leaving 21 bases between them. The CDR3 sequence is 15 residues long. CDR1 is SNHLY and CDR2 is FYNNEI in the germline V gene. By positive magnetic bead selection, CD4+ and CD8+ cells were isolated, and their purity was checked by flow cytometry. This sequence originates from an adult with rheumatoid arthritis. The genes are TRBV2 and TRBJ2-5, with D possibly being TRBD1 (6 bases). Sequenced material: CD8+ T cells sorted from blood. The CDR3 spells CASRAGTPTEGTQYF. The CDR3 bases are TGTGCCAGCAGAGCCGGGACACCAACAGAAGGGACCCAGTACTTC.